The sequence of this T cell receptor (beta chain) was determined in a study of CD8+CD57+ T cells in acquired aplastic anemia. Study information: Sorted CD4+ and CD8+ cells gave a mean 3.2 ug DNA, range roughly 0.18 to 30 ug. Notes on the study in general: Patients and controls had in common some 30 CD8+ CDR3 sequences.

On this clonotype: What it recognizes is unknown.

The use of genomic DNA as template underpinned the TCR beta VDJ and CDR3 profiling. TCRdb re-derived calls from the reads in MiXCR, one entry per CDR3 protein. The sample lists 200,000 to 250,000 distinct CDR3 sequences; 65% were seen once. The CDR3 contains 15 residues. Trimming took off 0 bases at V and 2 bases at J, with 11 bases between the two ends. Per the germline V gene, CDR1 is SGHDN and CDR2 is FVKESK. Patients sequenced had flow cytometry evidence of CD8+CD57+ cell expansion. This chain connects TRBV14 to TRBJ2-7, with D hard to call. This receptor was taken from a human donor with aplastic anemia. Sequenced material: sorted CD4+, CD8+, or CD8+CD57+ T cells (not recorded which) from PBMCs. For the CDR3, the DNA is TGTGCCAGCAGCCAAGAGTACCAGAGCCCCTACGAGCAGTACTTC. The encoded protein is CASSQEYQSPYEQYF.